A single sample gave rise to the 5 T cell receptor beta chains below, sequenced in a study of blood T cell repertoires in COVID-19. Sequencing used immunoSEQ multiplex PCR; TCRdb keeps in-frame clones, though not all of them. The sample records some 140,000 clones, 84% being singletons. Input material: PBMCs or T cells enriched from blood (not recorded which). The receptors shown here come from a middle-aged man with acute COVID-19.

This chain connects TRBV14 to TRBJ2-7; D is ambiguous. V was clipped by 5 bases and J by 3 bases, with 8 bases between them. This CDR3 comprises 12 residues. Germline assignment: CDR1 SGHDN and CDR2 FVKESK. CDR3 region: CASSVTGYEQYF. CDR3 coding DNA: TGTGCCAGCAGCGTAACGGGCTACGAGCAGTACTTC.

CDR3 residues: CASSQGRTSGGSYEQYF. The CDR3 DNA sequence: TGTGCCAGCAGCCAAGGGCGGACTAGCGGGGGCTCCTACGAGCAGTACTTC. The rearrangement joins TRBV14 to TRBJ2-7, with TRBD2 matching 13 bases. There are 17 residues in the CDR3. J lost 0 bases, V lost 1 base, and 3 bases had no gene match. The germline gives CDR1 SGHDN, CDR2 FVKESK.

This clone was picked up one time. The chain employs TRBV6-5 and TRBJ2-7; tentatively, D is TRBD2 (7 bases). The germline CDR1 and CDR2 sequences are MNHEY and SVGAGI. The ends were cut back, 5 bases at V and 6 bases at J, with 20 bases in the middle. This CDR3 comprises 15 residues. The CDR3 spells CASSPEWGGASEQYF. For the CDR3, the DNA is TGTGCCAGCAGTCCCGAATGGGGGGGCGCCTCCGAGCAGTACTTC.

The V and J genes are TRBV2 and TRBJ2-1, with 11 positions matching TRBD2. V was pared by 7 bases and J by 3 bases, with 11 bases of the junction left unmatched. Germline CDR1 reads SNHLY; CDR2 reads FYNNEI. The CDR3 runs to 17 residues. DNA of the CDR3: TGTGCCAGCACAAGACTAGCGGGGTGGCTTAGCTACAATGAGCAGTTCTTC. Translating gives CASTRLAGWLSYNEQFF.

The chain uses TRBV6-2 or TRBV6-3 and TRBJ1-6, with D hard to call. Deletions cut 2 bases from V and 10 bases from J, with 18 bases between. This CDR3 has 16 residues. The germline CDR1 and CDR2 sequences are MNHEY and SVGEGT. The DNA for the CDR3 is TGTGCCAGCAGTTACAGGTTACCCGGGCCGGGATCACCCCTCCACTTT. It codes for CASSYRLPGPGSPLHF.